A selection of T cell receptor beta chains follows, all from one sample in a study of a mutant IDH1 vaccine in newly diagnosed glioma. The antigens these receptors bind are not known. Libraries were prepared by immunoSEQ multiplex PCR; TCRdb keeps only in-frame clonotypes and omits some of them. Among around 60,000 clones, about four fifths were seen once, and the ten largest hold 3.5% to 4.5%. The material sequenced was PBMCs, taken from a glioma patient whose treatment included an IDH1 peptide vaccine. These receptor sequences come from a man in his thirties or forties with glioma. Both conserved end residues are part of each CDR3. D genes are given only for firm matches. Not every row has a clone size; where given, it reads once, few, many or a size class.

>-|TRBJ1-1|TRBV9|-
TGTGCCAGCAGCCCCGTCGGGCGGACTGAAGCTTTCTTT
CASSPVGRTEAFF
>few|TRBJ1-5|TRBV4-1|-
TGCGCCAGCAGCCAACCTTGGACAGACAGCCAGCCCCAGCATTTT
CASSQPWTDSQPQHF
>-|TRBJ2-7|TRBV5-1|-
TGCGCCAGCAGCTTACGGGGGCTCTCGTACGAGCAGTACTTC
CASSLRGLSYEQYF
>-|TRBJ1-5|TRBV19|-
TGTGCCAGTCGAGGGCATGGCAATCAGCCCCAGCATTTT
CASRGHGNQPQHF
>-|TRBJ1-6|TRBV7-9|-
TGTGCCAGCAGCTACGGGGGAGATAATTCACCCCTCCACTTT
CASSYGGDNSPLHF
>-|TRBJ1-2|TRBV19|TRBD1
TGTGCCGGATGGACAGGCTATGGCTACACCTTC
CAGWTGYGYTF
>-|TRBJ2-5|TRBV7-9|-
TGTGCCCTTCGCCCGGGGCCAATAACCTACTTC
CALRPGPITYF
>few|TRBJ1-6|TRBV7-8|-
TGTGCCAGCAGTCTTCGTACGGGGGCGGGGAGACCCCTCCACTTT
CASSLRTGAGRPLHF
>-|TRBJ1-2|TRBV6-6|-
TGTGCCAGCAGATACGAAAACTATGGCTACACCTTC
CASRYENYGYTF
>-|TRBJ1-5|TRBV6-5|TRBD1
TGTGCCAGCAGCCCCGACAGGGCGGGCAATCAGCCCCAGCATTTT
CASSPDRAGNQPQHF
>-|TRBJ2-2|TRBV6-5|-
TGTGCCAGCAGTTACAGGGGCACCGGGGAGCTGTTTTTT
CASSYRGTGELFF
>-|TRBJ1-2|TRBV25-1|-
TGTGCCAGCCTGGGTTTGCGCCGGGACGGAATTGTTGACTATGGCTACACCTTC
CASLGLRRDGIVDYGYTF
>-|TRBJ1-3|TRBV6-1|TRBD1
TGTGCCAGCAGGGCGACAGGGGTTGGAAACACCATATATTTT
CASRATGVGNTIYF
>-|TRBJ2-4|TRBV5-1|TRBD2
TGCGCCAGCAGCTTGGCCTGGGGCGGGGGGCTAGCCAAAAACATTCAGTACTTC
CASSLAWGGGLAKNIQYF
>once|TRBJ2-2|TRBV19|TRBD1
TGTGCCAGTAGTATGGACAGGGTGACCGGGGAGCTGTTTTTT
CASSMDRVTGELFF
>-|TRBJ2-7|TRBV27|-
TGTGCCAGCAGTTTGGGCAGCGGGTACGAGCAGTACTTC
CASSLGSGYEQYF